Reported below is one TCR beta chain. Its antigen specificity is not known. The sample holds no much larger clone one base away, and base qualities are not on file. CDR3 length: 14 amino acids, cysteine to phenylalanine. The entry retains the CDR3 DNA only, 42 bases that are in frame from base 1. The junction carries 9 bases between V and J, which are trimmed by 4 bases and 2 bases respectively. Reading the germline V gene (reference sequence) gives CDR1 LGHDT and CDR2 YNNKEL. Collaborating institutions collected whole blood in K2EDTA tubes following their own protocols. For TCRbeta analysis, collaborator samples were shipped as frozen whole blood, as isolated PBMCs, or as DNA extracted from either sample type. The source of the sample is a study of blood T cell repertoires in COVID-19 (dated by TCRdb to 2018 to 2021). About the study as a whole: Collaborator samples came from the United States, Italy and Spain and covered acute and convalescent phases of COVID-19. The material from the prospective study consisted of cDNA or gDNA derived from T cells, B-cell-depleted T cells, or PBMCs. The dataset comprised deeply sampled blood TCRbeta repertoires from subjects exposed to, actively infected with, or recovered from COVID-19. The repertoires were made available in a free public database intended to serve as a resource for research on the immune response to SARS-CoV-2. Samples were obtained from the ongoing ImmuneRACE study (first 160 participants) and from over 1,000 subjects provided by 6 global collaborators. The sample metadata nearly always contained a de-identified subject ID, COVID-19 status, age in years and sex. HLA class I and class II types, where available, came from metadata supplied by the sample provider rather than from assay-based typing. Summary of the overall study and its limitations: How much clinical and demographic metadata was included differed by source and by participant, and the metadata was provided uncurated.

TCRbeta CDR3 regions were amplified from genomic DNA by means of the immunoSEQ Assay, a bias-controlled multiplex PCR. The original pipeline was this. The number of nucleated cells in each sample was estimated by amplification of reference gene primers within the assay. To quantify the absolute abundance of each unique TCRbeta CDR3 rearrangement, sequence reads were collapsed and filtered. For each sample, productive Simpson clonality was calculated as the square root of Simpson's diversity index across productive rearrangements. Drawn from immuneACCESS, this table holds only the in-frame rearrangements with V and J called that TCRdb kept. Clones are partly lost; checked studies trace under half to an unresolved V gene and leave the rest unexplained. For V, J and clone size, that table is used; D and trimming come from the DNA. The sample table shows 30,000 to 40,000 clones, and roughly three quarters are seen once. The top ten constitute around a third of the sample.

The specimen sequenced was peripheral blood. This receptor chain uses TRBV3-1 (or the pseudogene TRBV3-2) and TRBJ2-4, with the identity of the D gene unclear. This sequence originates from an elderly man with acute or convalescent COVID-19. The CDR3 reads CASSLWPPKNIQYF. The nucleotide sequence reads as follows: TGTGCCAGCAGCCTCTGGCCCCCCAAAAACATTCAGTACTTC.